This T cell receptor beta chain was identified during a study of blood T cell repertoires in COVID-19. Across the whole study: Sample material is recorded as cDNA or gDNA derived from T cells, B-cell-depleted T cells, or PBMCs.

Enrolment of Seattle patients took place during active infection, and they were followed longitudinally. Germline lookup yields CDR1 KGHSH and CDR2 LQKENI. V shed 8 bases and J 3 bases; nucleotides not matched to a gene: 26. The CDR3 totals 20 residues. Produced via immunoSEQ multiplex PCR; TCRdb's table is partial and in-frame only. The repertoire holds 400,000 or so clones, approximately 90% seen once, with about 0.91% in the top ten. The sequence derives from a man younger than 30 with COVID-19, enrolled during active disease. The sequencing input was peripheral blood. This chain joins TRBV18 and TRBJ2-5; 8 bases match TRBD1. The CDR3 coding sequence is TGTGCCAGCCAAGACAACCGGACGACAGGGGAAAAGCATCGGAAAGAGACCCAGTACTTC. Its protein is CASQDNRTTGEKHRKETQYF.